The rows below give T cell receptor beta chains drawn from one sample of a study of T cells in Graves' hyperthyroidism and ophthalmopathy. TCRdb reprocessed the multiplex PCR reads via MiXCR and lists one record per CDR3 protein. The sample consists of approximately 640,000 distinct CDR3 sequences, nearly 45% of them appearing once. Material for sequencing was peripheral blood or thyroid tissue (not recorded which). The receptor source for this set is an adult man with Graves' disease, either hyperthyroidism or ophthalmopathy (not recorded which). The CDR3 runs from the conserved cysteine through the conserved F or W. Each record gives: V gene, CDR3 protein.

TRBV12-3/TRBV12-4	CASTRAGNQPQHF
TRBV19	CASSRQQGTNEKLFF
TRBV12-3/TRBV12-4	CASRQRGQNTGELFF
TRBV5-1	CASSLGPGQGSGELFF
TRBV7-9	CASRRGQNYEQYF
TRBV10-3	CAISDQGFQETQYF
TRBV28	CASSPQGITEAFF
TRBV10-2	CASSESLGSGNTIYF
TRBV7-9	CASRRGADSLSSYGYTF
TRBV7-8	CASSLGLARTNSYEQYF
TRBV11-1	CASSVEPGTNTEAFF
TRBV2	CASSERGWTEIQPLHF
TRBV19	CASRQRGQRPYEQYF
TRBV25-1	CASSLSDRELKNTEAFF
TRBV21-1	CASSTGGTYNEQFF
TRBV20-1	CSARDRIGPEGEQYF
TRBV20-1	CSARDLQGNSNQPQHF
TRBV7-9	CASSSGRGATNEKLFF
TRBV10-3	CAISWESGGVQPQHF
TRBV7-2	CASSQESLAGDAYEQYF
TRBV29-1	CSVDGLGETQYF
TRBV20-1	CSAAQGVSYEQYF
TRBV19	CASSSEDTEAFF
TRBV9	CASSARGASNYGYTF
TRBV7-2	CASSETSSVQETQYF
TRBV2	CASSTGAQAEQYF
TRBV15	CATSRDRDRGRGQETQYF